The source of this T cell receptor beta chain is a study of naive and memory T cell subsets (dated by TCRdb to about 2017). Looking at the study overall: The study applied an open-source, UMI-based TCR alpha and beta sequencing pipeline to sorted naive and memory peripheral blood T cell subsets. RNA was DNase-treated and reverse transcribed with TCR constant-region primers, mostly using SuperScript III. The results of the functional CMV T cell responses matched the IgG serology results in every case.

Counted from cysteine to phenylalanine, this CDR3 has 13 amino acids. The entry retains the CDR3 DNA only, 39 bases that are in frame from base 1. The trim is 8 bases for V and 4 bases for J, with a gap of 15 bases between the germline ends. CDR1 and CDR2 were assigned from the germline V gene as SQVTM and ANQGSEA. Library construction relied on UMI-ligation and nested PCR. To cover both TRBC1 and TRBC2, the beta constant-region primer consisted of an equimolar mix of two oligonucleotides. Four rounds of PCR, combining the SP2 primer with nested alpha and beta constant-region primers, were used to amplify the ligated cDNA. A single-stranded oligonucleotide carrying the SP2 primer and a 12-nucleotide UMI was ligated to the 3' end of the cDNA by T4 RNA ligase 1. Incubation of the ligation reaction was carried out at 16 degrees C for about 20-24 hours. PCR2 was usually performed as a SYBR Green qPCR and halted at a preset threshold so that over-amplification would not occur. Agencourt AMPure XP magnetic beads were used for all purifications after the first. Libraries were quantified by Qubit and checked on a TapeStation, with a main peak expected near 650 bp. Pooled libraries were sequenced on an Illumina MiSeq using v2 2x251 paired-end kits, and typically about 0.9-2 million reads were obtained per sample. Each sample was pooled at 3.5 to 5 nM, and about 4.5-8% PhiX was included to help cluster recognition. The original methods were these. V and J genes were assigned to Demultiplexor-processed FASTQ reads by Decombinator through tag matching, with a single base-pair mismatch being allowed. Collapsinator relied on UMIs to fix sequencing errors as well as frequency errors caused by PCR heterogeneity. TCRs were translated and CDR3s were extracted from the conserved cysteine to the FGXG phenylalanine by CDR3Translator, with non-productive sequences being flagged. Gini, Shannon entropy and inverse Simpson indices were calculated on repertoires subsampled to equal numbers of UMI-defined TCRs. Power-law fits to clonotype abundance distributions were performed by maximum likelihood within the linear range. When run on a single naive CD8 sample, MIGEC and the pipeline yielded similar UMI counts, similar unique TCR numbers and similar clonal distributions. In one analysis, naive TCRs also found in any memory subset of the same donor were removed from the naive repertoire. Repertoires were searched for around 7,300 CMV-associated CDR3 sequences compiled from VDJdb and a published dataset. TCRdb took the public reads, trimmed them with fastp at Q25, ran MiXCR for clone calling and kept in-frame beta chains. Identical CDR3 protein sequences are pooled into one entry, listed with their most common genes and DNA. None of the V and J calls come from the authors' own analysis; TCRdb made them. This sample is represented by 120,000 to 150,000 distinct CDR3 sequences; 15% to 20% of them were singletons. The ten largest clones capture about 0.63% of the sample.

This clonotype was seen ten or more times. It has no known antigen specificity. There are no base qualities to consult, and no much larger clone falls within one base. From the second PCR step onward, the TCR alpha chain libraries and the TCR beta chain libraries were amplified separately. CMV status of each donor was established by measuring IFNgamma production from CD4+ T cells after fresh PBMCs were stimulated overnight with CMV viral lysate. CD4 T cells were positively selected using Miltenyi beads, after which CD8 T cells were positively selected from the CD4-negative fraction. Cells stained for CD3, CD4, CD8, CD45RA, CD27 and a live/dead dye were sorted on a BD Aria II into four subsets by CD45RA and CD27. A few healthy volunteers provided blood, and the blood of each volunteer was split into CD4 and CD8 T cells and then into four differentiation subsets. Roughly 120 ml of peripheral blood was collected from each donor, and PBMC were isolated by Ficoll-Paque PLUS density-gradient centrifugation. The sorted cells were lysed in RLT buffer, after which RNA was extracted using a Qiagen RNeasy kit and kept at -80 degrees C.

General findings and caveats noted by the study authors: A few larger clonotypes were present in naive repertoires, particularly the CD8 repertoires, and these clonotypes were possibly memory cells re-expressing CD45RA. A clonotype was defined as a single alpha or beta chain sequence rather than as a paired alpha/beta receptor. RNA-based TCR counts may be affected by expression changes linked to T cell activation and differentiation. After error correction, over 90% of naive TCR sequences appeared only once, giving much steeper abundance distributions than memory subsets. In both CD4 and CD8 cells, going from naive through CM, EM and EMRA, the Gini index went up while Shannon and inverse Simpson diversity went down. A power law was followed by TCR abundance, with an exponent that differed between naive and memory subsets but was consistent across the three individuals. The repertoire findings for the naive and memory subsets could not be validated against a ground truth because none was available.

The sequence was obtained from a human donor in good health. This chain is built from TRBV29-1 and TRBJ2-1; TRBD2 could be the D gene, as 6 bases match. The sample was naive CD8+ T cells from blood. The cell subset or site label corresponds to: naive T cells, CD45RA high CD27+. The CDR3: CSQFGTWYNEQFF. The base sequence is TGCAGCCAATTCGGGACTTGGTACAATGAGCAGTTCTTC.